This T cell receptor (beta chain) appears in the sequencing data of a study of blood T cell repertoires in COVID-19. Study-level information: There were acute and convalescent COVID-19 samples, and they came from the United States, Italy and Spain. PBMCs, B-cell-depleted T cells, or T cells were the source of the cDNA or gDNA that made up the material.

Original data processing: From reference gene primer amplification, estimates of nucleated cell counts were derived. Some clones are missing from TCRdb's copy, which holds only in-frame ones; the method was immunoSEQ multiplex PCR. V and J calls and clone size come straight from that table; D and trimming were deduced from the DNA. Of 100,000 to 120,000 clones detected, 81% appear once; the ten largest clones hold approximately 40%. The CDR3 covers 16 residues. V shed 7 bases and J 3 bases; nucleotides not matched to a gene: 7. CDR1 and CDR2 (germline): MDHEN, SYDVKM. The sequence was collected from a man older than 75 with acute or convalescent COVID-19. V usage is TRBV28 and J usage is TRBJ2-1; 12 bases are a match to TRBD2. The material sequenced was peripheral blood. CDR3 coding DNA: TGTGCCAGCACTATACAACTAGCGGGGGGCTACAATGAGCAGTTCTTC. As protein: CASTIQLAGGYNEQFF.